The clone carrying this T cell receptor beta chain appeared a few times. The antigen is unknown. Peripheral blood from each donor was collected in a volume of approximately 9.2 milliliters. This specimen comes from a study of blood T cells in healthy people across ages. Study-level findings and limits: The unknown donor CMV status may have confounded expanded clonotype changes.

The second PCR ran roughly 7 to 12 cycles with a sample-barcoded 5' primer and J-beta primers. Each CDR3 protein gets one entry after TCRdb re-called the 5' RACE reads with MiXCR. There are 550,000 to 750,000 distinct CDR3 sequences in the sample; 20% to 25% occur only once, and 3% to 4.5% lies in the top ten. Germline V gene sequence: CDR1 MNHEY, CDR2 SVGEGT. The CDR3 totals 16 residues. Germline trimming cut 0 bases from V and 3 bases from J; bases unmatched to any gene: 5. The receptor was isolated from a man in his 70s in good health. This sequence joins TRBV6-2 or TRBV6-3 and TRBJ2-1; 7 positions match TRBD1. The specimen was blood. The CDR3 spells CASSYSTGVGYNEQFF. The CDR3 coding sequence is TGTGCCAGCAGTTACTCTACAGGGGTAGGCTACAATGAGCAGTTCTTC.